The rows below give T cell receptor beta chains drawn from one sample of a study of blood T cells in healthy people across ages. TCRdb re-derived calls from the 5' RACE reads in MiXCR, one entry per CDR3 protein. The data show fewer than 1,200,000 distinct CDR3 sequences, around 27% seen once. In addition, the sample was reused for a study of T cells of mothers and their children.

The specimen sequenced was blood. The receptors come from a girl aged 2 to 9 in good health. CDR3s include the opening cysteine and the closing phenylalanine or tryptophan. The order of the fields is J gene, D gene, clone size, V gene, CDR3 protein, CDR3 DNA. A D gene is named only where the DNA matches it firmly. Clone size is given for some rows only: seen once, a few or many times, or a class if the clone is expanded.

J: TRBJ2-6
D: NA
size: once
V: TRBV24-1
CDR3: CATSDPVLTSGGAGANVLTF
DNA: TGTGCCACCAGTGATCCCGTACTGACCTCTGGGGGAGCCGGGGCCAACGTCCTGACTTTC

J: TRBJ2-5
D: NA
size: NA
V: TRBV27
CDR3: CASKGGLGWAETQYF
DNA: TGTGCCAGCAAGGGGGGACTTGGCTGGGCAGAGACCCAGTACTTC

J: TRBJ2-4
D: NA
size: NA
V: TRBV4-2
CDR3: CASSQDPTHAQYF
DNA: TGTGCCAGCAGCCAAGACCCCACTCACGCTCAGTACTTC

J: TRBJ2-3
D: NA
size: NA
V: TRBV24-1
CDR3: CATSDLGQGLTDTQYF
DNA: TGTGCCACCAGTGACTTGGGGCAGGGGCTCACAGATACGCAGTATTTT

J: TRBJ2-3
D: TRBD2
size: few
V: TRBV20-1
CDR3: CSAGLEDTDTQYF
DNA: TGCAGTGCTGGACTAGAAGACACAGATACGCAGTATTTT

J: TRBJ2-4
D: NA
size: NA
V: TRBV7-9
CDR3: CASSDSQNIRYF
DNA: TGTGCCAGCAGCGACTCCCAAAACATTCGGTACTTC

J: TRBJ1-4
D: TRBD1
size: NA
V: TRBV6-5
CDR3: CASSLRRRDREHEKLFF
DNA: TGTGCCAGCAGCCTGAGACGACGGGACAGGGAACATGAAAAACTGTTTTTT

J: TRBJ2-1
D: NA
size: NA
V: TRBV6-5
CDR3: CASRMTVTPSNEQFF
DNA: TGTGCCAGCAGGATGACCGTGACTCCTAGCAATGAGCAGTTCTTC

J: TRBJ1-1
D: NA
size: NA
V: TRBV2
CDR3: CASSVEGLGFF
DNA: TGTGCCAGCAGTGTCGAGGGGTTAGGTTTCTTT

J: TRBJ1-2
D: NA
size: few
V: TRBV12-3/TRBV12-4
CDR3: CASSRLPYLYGYTF
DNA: TGTGCCAGCAGTCGTCTTCCTTATCTCTATGGCTACACCTTC

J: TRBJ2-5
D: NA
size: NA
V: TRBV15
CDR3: CATSGDGKETQYF
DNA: TGTGCCACCAGCGGAGATGGGAAAGAGACCCAGTACTTC

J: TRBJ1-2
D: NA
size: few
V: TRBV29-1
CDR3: CSFQWSMLGYTF
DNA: TGCAGCTTCCAGTGGAGTATGTTGGGCTACACCTTC

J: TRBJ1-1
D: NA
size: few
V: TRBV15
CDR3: CATSREGTGTEAFF
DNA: TGTGCCACCAGCAGAGAGGGCACGGGCACTGAAGCTTTCTTT

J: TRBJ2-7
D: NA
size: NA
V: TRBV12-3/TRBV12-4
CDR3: CASSAQVHEQYF
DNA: TGTGCCAGCAGTGCACAGGTCCACGAGCAGTACTTC

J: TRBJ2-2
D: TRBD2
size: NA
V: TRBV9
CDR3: CASSVSGREYTGELFF
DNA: TGTGCCAGCAGCGTCAGCGGGAGGGAATATACCGGGGAGCTGTTTTTT

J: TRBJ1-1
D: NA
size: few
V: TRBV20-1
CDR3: CSASKAGMDTEAFF
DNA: TGCAGTGCTAGTAAGGCAGGGATGGACACTGAAGCTTTCTTT

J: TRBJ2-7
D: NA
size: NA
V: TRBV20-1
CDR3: CSARGAQRPQYEQYF
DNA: TGCAGTGCTAGAGGAGCCCAAAGGCCCCAATACGAGCAGTACTTC

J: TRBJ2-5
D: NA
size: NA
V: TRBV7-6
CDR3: CASSLGGPFVGTQYF
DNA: TGTGCCAGCAGCTTAGGGGGGCCCTTTGTGGGGACCCAGTACTTC

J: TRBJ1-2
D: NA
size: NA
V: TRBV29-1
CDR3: CSAWGLNYGYTF
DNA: TGCAGCGCCTGGGGTCTTAACTATGGCTACACCTTC

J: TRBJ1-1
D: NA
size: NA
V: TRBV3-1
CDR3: CASSQLVGQGKTEAFF
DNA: TGTGCCAGCAGCCAACTAGTCGGGCAGGGAAAGACTGAAGCTTTCTTT

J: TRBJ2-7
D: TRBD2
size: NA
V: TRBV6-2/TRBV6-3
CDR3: CASFRATSGRNEQYF
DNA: TGTGCCAGCTTCCGAGCGACTAGCGGGAGGAACGAGCAATACTTC

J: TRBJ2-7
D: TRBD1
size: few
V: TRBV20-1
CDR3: CSARDVMGTGKYEQYF
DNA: TGCAGTGCTAGAGATGTAATGGGGACAGGGAAATACGAGCAGTACTTC

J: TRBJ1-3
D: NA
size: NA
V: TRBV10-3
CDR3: CAISGISGNTIYF
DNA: TGTGCCATCAGTGGGATATCTGGAAACACCATATATTTT

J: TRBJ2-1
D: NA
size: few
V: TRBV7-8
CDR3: CASSPRDGRGWVNEQFF
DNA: TGTGCCAGCAGCCCCCGCGACGGTAGAGGCTGGGTCAATGAGCAGTTCTTC

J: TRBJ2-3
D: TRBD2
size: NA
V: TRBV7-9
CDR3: CASSFEAGDTDTQYF
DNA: TGTGCCAGCAGCTTCGAGGCGGGGGACACAGATACGCAGTATTTT

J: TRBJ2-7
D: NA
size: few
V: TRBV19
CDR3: CASSIDGRPSYEQYF
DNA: TGTGCCAGTAGTATAGATGGCCGACCCTCCTACGAGCAGTACTTC

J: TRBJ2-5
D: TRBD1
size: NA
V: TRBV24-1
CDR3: CATSDPEPGGETQYF
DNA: TGTGCCACCAGTGACCCGGAACCAGGGGGTGAGACCCAGTACTTC

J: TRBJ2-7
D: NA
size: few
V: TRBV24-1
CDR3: CATGARGSCEQYF
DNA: TGTGCCACCGGGGCCAGGGGTTCCTGCGAGCAGTACTTC

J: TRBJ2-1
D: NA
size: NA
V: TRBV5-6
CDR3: CASRAVSDYNEPFF
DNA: TGTGCCAGCAGGGCGGTTTCCGATTACAATGAGCCGTTCTTC

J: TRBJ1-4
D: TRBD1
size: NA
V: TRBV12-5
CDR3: CATRQGSDKLFF
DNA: TGTGCTACCCGACAGGGGTCGGACAAACTGTTTTTT

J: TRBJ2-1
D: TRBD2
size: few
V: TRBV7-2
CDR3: CASSLVREINEQFF
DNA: TGTGCCAGCAGCCTTGTGCGGGAGATCAATGAGCAGTTCTTC

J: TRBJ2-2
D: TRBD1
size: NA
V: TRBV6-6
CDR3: CASRNRGNTGELFF
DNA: TGTGCCAGCAGGAACAGGGGTAACACCGGGGAGCTGTTTTTT

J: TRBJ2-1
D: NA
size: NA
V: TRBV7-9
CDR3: CASSSDGQAYNEQFF
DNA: TGTGCCAGCAGCTCGGACGGGCAAGCCTACAATGAGCAGTTCTTC

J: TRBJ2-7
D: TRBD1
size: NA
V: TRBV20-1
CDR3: CSGSSGDRGGYEQYF
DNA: TGCAGTGGGTCCTCCGGGGACAGGGGAGGCTACGAGCAGTACTTC

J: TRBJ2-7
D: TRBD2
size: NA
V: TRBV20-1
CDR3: CSASPGTSLYEQYF
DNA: TGCAGTGCTTCCCCCGGGACTAGTCTGTACGAGCAGTACTTC

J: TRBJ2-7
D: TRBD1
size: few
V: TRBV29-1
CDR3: CSVDYIRDRGWYEQYF
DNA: TGCAGCGTTGATTATATTAGGGACAGGGGGTGGTACGAGCAGTACTTC

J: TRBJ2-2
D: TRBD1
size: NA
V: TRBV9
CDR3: CASRQGASNTGELFF
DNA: TGTGCCAGCAGGCAGGGGGCATCGAACACCGGGGAGCTGTTTTTT

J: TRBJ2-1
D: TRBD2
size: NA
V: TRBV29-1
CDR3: CSALIAGGRNEQFF
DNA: TGCAGCGCCCTAATAGCGGGGGGCCGTAATGAGCAGTTCTTC

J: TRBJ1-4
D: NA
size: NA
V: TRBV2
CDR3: CTSTPSTAANEKLFF
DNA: TGTACCAGCACTCCCTCGACAGCTGCTAATGAAAAACTGTTTTTT

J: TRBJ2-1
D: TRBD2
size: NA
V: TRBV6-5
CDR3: CASSYSLIKLAGEVNEQFF
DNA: TGTGCCAGCAGTTACTCACTAATCAAACTAGCGGGAGAAGTCAATGAGCAGTTCTTC

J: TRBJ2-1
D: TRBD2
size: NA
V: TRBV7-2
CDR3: CASSPSLTSGRRDEQFF
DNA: TGTGCCAGCAGCCCATCACTGACTAGCGGGCGGCGGGATGAGCAGTTCTTC